Listed below are T cell receptor beta chains from one sample, sequenced in a study of spatial heterogeneity in lung cancer. TCRdb called the 5' RACE reads again in MiXCR, with one record for every CDR3 protein. The sample has about 50,000 distinct CDR3 sequences, approximately 7.6% seen once; the top ten hold 10% to 15%. The sample in question was PBMCs, obtained at surgery. The receptors were sampled from a female donor with early-stage non-small cell lung cancer. CDR3s include the opening cysteine and the closing phenylalanine or tryptophan. Each record gives: D gene, clone size, J gene, V gene, CDR3 protein, CDR3 DNA. The D gene is left open where the match is weak. Clone size is shown for a subset of rows, as once, few, many or a class of expanded clone.

>-|many|TRBJ2-4|TRBV5-1
CASSLRNNNLEAKNIQYF
TGCGCCAGCAGCTTGCGGAATAACAATTTGGAAGCCAAAAACATTCAGTACTTC
>-|many|TRBJ2-2|TRBV29-1
CSVVSTGELFF
TGCAGCGTTGTTTCTACCGGGGAGCTGTTTTTT
>-|many|TRBJ2-7|TRBV13
CASSSGRVSYEQYF
TGTGCCAGCAGCTCGGGACGCGTCTCCTACGAGCAGTACTTC
>TRBD1|medium-sized|TRBJ2-3|TRBV10-3
CAISTTSPGQVLDTQYF
TGTGCCATCAGCACCACTTCTCCGGGACAGGTCCTTGATACGCAGTATTTT
>-|few|TRBJ2-3|TRBV7-2
CASSRQGTQYF
TGTGCCAGCAGCCGTCAGGGTACGCAGTATTTT
>-|few|TRBJ2-7|TRBV5-4
CASSFSPQGYEQYF
TGTGCCAGCAGCTTCAGTCCCCAGGGCTACGAGCAGTACTTC
>TRBD1|few|TRBJ2-1|TRBV5-1
CASSLVSFRDRGRNEQFF
TGCGCCAGCAGCTTGGTTAGCTTCCGGGACAGGGGGCGGAATGAGCAGTTCTTC
>TRBD1|many|TRBJ2-5|TRBV28
CASSFRTGITQETQYF
TGTGCCAGCAGTTTTCGGACAGGGATAACACAAGAGACCCAGTACTTC
>-|many|TRBJ2-7|TRBV7-8
CASSSRSYEQYF
TGTGCCAGCAGCTCCCGCTCCTACGAGCAGTACTTC
>-|many|TRBJ1-5|TRBV19
CASRAGERYSNQPQHF
TGTGCCAGCCGGGCGGGCGAGAGATATAGCAATCAGCCCCAGCATTTT
>TRBD1|many|TRBJ2-7|TRBV11-2
CASSRTRDRLYEQYF
TGTGCCAGCAGCCGAACCCGGGACAGGCTCTACGAGCAGTACTTC
>TRBD2|-|TRBJ2-1|TRBV7-2
CASSLAGTSSYNEQFF
TGTGCCAGCAGCTTAGCCGGGACTAGCTCGTACAATGAGCAGTTCTTC
>-|few|TRBJ2-7|TRBV13
CASSLVRSEQYF
TGTGCCAGCAGCTTAGTTCGGAGCGAGCAGTACTTC
>-|many|TRBJ2-5|TRBV7-2
CASSSPKETQYF
TGTGCCAGCAGCTCGCCGAAAGAGACCCAGTACTTC
>TRBD1|-|TRBJ1-1|TRBV4-3
CASSQRTGVSGTEAFF
TGCGCCAGCAGCCAAAGGACAGGTGTGTCGGGCACTGAAGCTTTCTTT
>TRBD1|many|TRBJ1-2|TRBV20-1
CSVSGQARLGGYGYTF
TGCAGTGTCTCCGGACAGGCAAGGCTAGGGGGCTATGGCTACACCTTC
>-|few|TRBJ2-5|TRBV7-7
CASSLALAETQYF
TGTGCTAGCAGCTTAGCTCTAGCGGAGACCCAGTACTTC
>TRBD1|few|TRBJ1-1|TRBV3-1
CASSAQQGPNTEAFF
TGTGCCAGCAGCGCCCAACAGGGGCCGAACACTGAAGCTTTCTTT
>-|medium-sized|TRBJ2-7|TRBV20-1
CSAARGHGSYEQYF
TGCAGTGCTGCGCGTGGGCACGGAAGCTACGAGCAGTACTTC
>-|many|TRBJ2-4|TRBV5-1
CASSLVGDNIQYF
TGCGCCAGCAGCTTGGTTGGGGACAACATTCAGTACTTC
>TRBD2|-|TRBJ2-3|TRBV4-1
CASSQDLGGGARGTQYF
TGCGCCAGCAGCCAAGATCTCGGCGGGGGGGCCAGGGGTACGCAGTATTTT
>-|many|TRBJ1-4|TRBV3-2
CASSQELGREKLFF
TGTGCCAGCAGCCAAGAACTGGGAAGGGAAAAACTGTTTTTT
>TRBD1|many|TRBJ2-1|TRBV6-5
CASSYGTGVYNEQFF
TGTGCCAGCAGTTACGGTACAGGGGTATACAATGAGCAGTTCTTC
>-|-|TRBJ2-5|TRBV20-1
CSATLQETQYF
TGCAGTGCCACCCTCCAAGAGACCCAGTACTTC
>TRBD2|many|TRBJ2-3|TRBV2
CASSLLAGGPTDTQYF
TGTGCCAGCAGCCTACTAGCGGGGGGGCCTACAGATACGCAGTATTTT
>-|many|TRBJ2-1|TRBV30
CAWTESYNEQFF
TGTGCCTGGACCGAGTCCTACAATGAGCAGTTCTTC
>-|many|TRBJ1-5|TRBV5-1
CASSLGGWENSNQPQHF
TGCGCCAGCAGCTTGGGGGGATGGGAAAATAGCAATCAGCCCCAGCATTTT
>-|few|TRBJ2-5|TRBV20-1
CSARDPRGTGQETQYF
TGCAGTGCTAGAGATCCTCGGGGTACGGGCCAAGAGACCCAGTACTTC
>-|-|TRBJ2-3|TRBV20-1
CSAFNSLDRLTDTQYF
TGCAGTGCTTTTAATTCACTCGACAGGCTTACAGATACGCAGTATTTT
>-|-|TRBJ2-7|TRBV6-2/TRBV6-3
CASSPTTKPSYEQYF
TGTGCCAGCAGCCCTACGACAAAACCCTCCTACGAGCAGTACTTC
>TRBD1|many|TRBJ2-3|TRBV12-3/TRBV12-4
CASSSGQGAITDTQYF
TGTGCCAGCAGTTCCGGACAGGGGGCAATCACAGATACGCAGTATTTT